One and the same sample provided the 19 T cell receptor beta chains below, sequenced in a study of regulatory T cells in long-lasting Graves disease. Time point here: newly diagnosed GD, antithyroid drugs for less than 3 months. The authors made the TCR library using RNA they extracted from PBMCs. Through Arm-PCR of CDR3 regions and iRepertoire HTBI primers, TCR beta libraries were built. TCRdb ran MiXCR on the multiplex PCR reads and lists one entry per CDR3 protein. In the table there are about 460,000 distinct CDR3 sequences, around 15% of which are singletons. These same data were also listed under a study on T cells in Graves' hyperthyroidism and ophthalmopathy.

The starting material was peripheral blood mononuclear cells (PBMCs), obtained at new diagnosis, from a patient treated with antithyroid drugs. The receptors shown here come from a woman aged 45-59 years with Graves disease.

This clonotype was recorded many times. This chain uses TRBV28 with TRBJ2-7; 10 positions agree with TRBD1. V lost 6 bases and J lost 2; bases outside the gene matches: 1. The CDR3 consists of 13 residues. Per the germline V gene, CDR1 is MDHEN and CDR2 is SYDVKM. CDR3 protein: CASRDRGTYEQYF. The CDR3 DNA reads TGTGCCAGCAGGGACAGGGGGACCTACGAGCAGTACTTC.

This clonotype was observed at least ten times. The chain has TRBV18 and TRBJ2-7, with no clear D. The CDR3 spans 15 residues. CDR1 and CDR2 from the germline V gene are KGHSH and LQKENI. The V end lost 2 bases, the J end lost 4 bases, and 15 bases lay between the germline ends. CDR3 bases: TGTGCCAGCTCACCAGGCTCGGCCCAGATTTACGAGCAGTACTTC. Translation: CASSPGSAQIYEQYF.

Ten or more counts support this clonotype. The chain combines TRBV5-1 with TRBJ2-3; 7 nucleotides match TRBD1. The CDR3 contains 15 residues. J gave up 2 bases and V 4 bases, and 7 bases lay outside the gene matches. Germline CDR1 is SGHRS and CDR2 is YFSETQ. CDR3: CASSPGQTFTDTQYF. The CDR3 DNA follows: TGCGCCAGCAGCCCGGGACAGACTTTCACAGATACGCAGTATTTT.

CDR3 DNA: TGTGCCAGCAGCCCTCGCAGCGGGGCTAGCACAGATACGCAGTATTTT. This codes for CASSPRSGASTDTQYF. This chain links TRBV6-2 or TRBV6-3 with TRBJ2-3; 7 nucleotides match TRBD2. Germline CDR1 MNHEY, CDR2 SVGEGT. The CDR3 consists of 16 residues. With V trimmed by 6 bases and J by 0 bases, 9 bases remained unmatched.

This clonotype appeared many times. The chain employs TRBV20-1 and TRBJ2-1; D gene unclear. Germline V gene data show CDR1 as DFQATT and CDR2 as SNEGSKA (reference sequence). CDR3 length: 12 residues. Trimming stripped 3 bases from V and 8 bases from J, with 11 bases between. The CDR3 sequence: CSASPPRHEQFF. CDR3 sequence (DNA): TGCAGTGCTAGTCCCCCACGGCATGAGCAGTTCTTC.

This clonotype was counted only a few times. The V and J genes are TRBV4-1 and TRBJ2-5, with D possibly called TRBD1 or TRBD2 (5 bases each). Per germline, CDR1 MGHRA and CDR2 YSYEKL. This CDR3 has 16 residues. V was shortened by 1 base and J by 1 base, with 13 bases between the two germline ends. CDR3 DNA: TGCGCCAGCAGCCAAGGTCCCTCCGGGGCCCAAGAGACCCAGTACTTC. Translated, it gives CASSQGPSGAQETQYF.

This clonotype was observed at least ten times. In DNA, the CDR3 is TGTGCCAGCAGCTCCCCAGCAGGGCTGTGGGGATCCTACGAGCAGTACTTC. Its translation: CASSSPAGLWGSYEQYF. This chain joins TRBV13 and TRBJ2-7; D possibly corresponds to TRBD1 (5 bases). Trimming removed 4 bases from V and 1 base from J, with 20 bases in between. The CDR3 is 17 residues long. Per germline, CDR1 PRHDT and CDR2 FYEKMQ (reference sequence).

This clonotype has ten or more counts. The chain combines TRBV6-2 or TRBV6-3 with TRBJ1-5; D is undetermined. The V and J ends lost 2 bases and 5 bases respectively, with 7 bases between them. This CDR3 comprises 13 residues. In germline, CDR1 is MNHEY, CDR2 SVGEGT. The CDR3 loop is CASSYEGYQPQHF. The CDR3 coding sequence is TGTGCCAGCAGTTACGAGGGTTATCAGCCCCAGCATTTT.

CDR3 loop: CSVVTGAVEQYF. The CDR3 DNA sequence: TGCAGCGTTGTGACAGGGGCGGTCGAGCAGTACTTC. V and J are TRBV29-1 and TRBJ2-7; TRBD1 agrees at 8 bases. Per germline, CDR1 SQVTM and CDR2 ANQGSEA. V trimming: 4 bases; J trimming: 6 bases; junction bases outside the gene matches: 5. The CDR3 is 12 amino acids.

A word on this clonotype: This may come from a read error, since a much larger clone is one base off. The V and J genes are TRBV20-1 and TRBJ2-3, with a possible D match to TRBD2 (6 bases). The CDR3 has 15 residues. Germline CDR1 and CDR2: DFQATT and SNEGSKA (reference sequence). V lost 5 bases and J 0 bases, leaving 15 bases between the germline ends. CDR3 residues: CSAGVASASTDTQYF. The CDR3 DNA reads TGCAGTGCTGGAGTCGCTAGCGCGAGCACAGATACGCAGTATTTT.

This clonotype has more than one count but fewer than ten. The chain recombines TRBV10-3 with TRBJ2-3; TRBD1 aligns across 8 bases. Germline V gene sequence: CDR1 ENHRY, CDR2 SYGVKD. There are 12 residues in the CDR3. J lost 3 bases, V lost 8 bases, and 1 base had no gene match. CDR3 protein: CAIGTGTDTQYF. CDR3 in DNA: TGTGCCATCGGGACAGGTACAGATACGCAGTATTTT.

Concerning this clonotype: With only one base between it and a far larger clone, this is likely a read error. The gene calls are TRBV12-3 or TRBV12-4 and TRBJ2-7; D is undetermined. The CDR3 is made up of 12 amino acids. The V and J ends lost 9 bases and 4 bases respectively, with 13 bases between them. CDR3 sequence (DNA): TGTGCCAGGAGCCACGGAGATTACGAGCAGTACTTC. Protein sequence: CARSHGDYEQYF.

This clonotype was observed at least ten times. This chain uses TRBV7-2 with TRBJ2-1; D gene uncertain. Germline CDR1 reads SGHTA; CDR2 reads FQGNSA. Trimming removed 1 base from V and 7 bases from J, with 17 bases in between. This CDR3 contains 16 residues. The CDR3 DNA follows: TGTGCCAGCAGCTTAGATTTTCGCCTCATGGGGAATGAGCAGTTCTTC. This translates into CASSLDFRLMGNEQFF. The entire variable domain, with the rest obtained from reference TRBV7-2 and TRBJ2-1, is as follows: GAGVSQSPSNKVTEKGKDVELRCDPISGHTALYWYRQSLGQGLEFLIYFQGNSAPDKSGLPSDRFSAERTGGSVSTLTIQRTQQEDSAVYLCASSLDFRLMGNEQFFGPGTRLTVL.

In this sample, this clonotype turned up many times. The gene calls are TRBV6-1 and TRBJ1-6; D call uncertain. Trimming left V 2 bases short and J 0 bases short, with 14 bases between. This CDR3 is 18 amino acids long. Germline CDR1 and CDR2: MNHNS and SASEGT. CDR3 in DNA: TGTGCCAGCAGTGAAAGAGAGGGCAGAAGCTCCTATAATTCACCCCTCCACTTT. Encoded protein: CASSEREGRSSYNSPLHF.

With respect to this clonotype: Given a much more abundant clone one base away, this may be a read error. The rearrangement uses TRBV28 and TRBJ2-1; D not certain. Germline assignment: CDR1 MDHEN and CDR2 SYDVKM. This CDR3 is built from 11 residues. Between the trimmed V and J ends, which lost 8 bases and 10 bases, there was a span of 12 bases. As DNA, the CDR3 is TGTGCCAGCGGGGAATCCTACGAGCAGTTCTTC. Its protein product is CASGESYEQFF.

The chain links TRBV4-1 to TRBJ2-3; TRBD2 matches 9 bases. The CDR3 is made up of 17 amino acids. Germline values: CDR1 MGHRA, CDR2 YSYEKL. Trimming cost V 0 bases and J 5 bases; bases outside gene matches: 9. This chain's CDR3 is CASSQEREGQGGDTQYF. CDR3 nucleotides: TGCGCCAGCAGCCAAGAGCGGGAGGGCCAGGGGGGAGATACGCAGTATTTT.

This clonotype came up many times. The rearrangement links TRBV29-1 to TRBJ2-1, with 8 bases aligning to TRBD1. Germline-derived CDR1 and CDR2 are SQVTM and ANQGSEA. The CDR3 contains 12 residues. Unmatched junction bases numbered 4, after V lost 8 bases and J lost 4 bases. The CDR3 DNA sequence: TGCAGCTTAGGGACAGGTTACAATGAGCAGTTCTTC. Translating it yields CSLGTGYNEQFF.

The V and J genes are TRBV13 and TRBJ2-7; TRBD1 matches at 8 bases. From germline, CDR1 is PRHDT and CDR2 FYEKMQ (reference sequence). V trimming: 5 bases; J trimming: 4 bases; junction bases outside the gene matches: 10. The CDR3 runs 15 residues. CDR3 DNA: TGTGCCAGCAGCATAGTCGGGACAGGATTTTACGAGCAGTACTTC. The encoded protein is CASSIVGTGFYEQYF.

This clonotype appeared many times. This rearrangement joins TRBV3-1 to TRBJ2-3, with 9 nucleotides matching TRBD1. This CDR3 spans 15 amino acids. CDR1 is LGHDT, CDR2 YNNKEL, per germline (reference sequence). Trimming removed 5 bases from V and 3 bases from J; junction bases left unmatched: 6. Written as DNA, the CDR3 is TGTGCCAGCAGCAAGGGACAGGGAGCAACAGATACGCAGTATTTT. It translates to CASSKGQGATDTQYF.